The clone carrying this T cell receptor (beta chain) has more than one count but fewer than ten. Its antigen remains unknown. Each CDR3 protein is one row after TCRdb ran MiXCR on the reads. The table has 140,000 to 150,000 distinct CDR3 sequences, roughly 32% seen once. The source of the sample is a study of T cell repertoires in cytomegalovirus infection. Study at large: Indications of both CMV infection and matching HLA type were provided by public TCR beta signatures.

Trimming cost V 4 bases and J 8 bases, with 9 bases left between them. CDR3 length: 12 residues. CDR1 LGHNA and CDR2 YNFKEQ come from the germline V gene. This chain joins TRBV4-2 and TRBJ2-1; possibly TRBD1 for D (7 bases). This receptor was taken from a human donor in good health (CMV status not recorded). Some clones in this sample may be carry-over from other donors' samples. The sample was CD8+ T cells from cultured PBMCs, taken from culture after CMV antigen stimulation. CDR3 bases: TGTGCCAGCAGCCCCAGGGGGGATGAGCAGTTCTTC. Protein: CASSPRGDEQFF.